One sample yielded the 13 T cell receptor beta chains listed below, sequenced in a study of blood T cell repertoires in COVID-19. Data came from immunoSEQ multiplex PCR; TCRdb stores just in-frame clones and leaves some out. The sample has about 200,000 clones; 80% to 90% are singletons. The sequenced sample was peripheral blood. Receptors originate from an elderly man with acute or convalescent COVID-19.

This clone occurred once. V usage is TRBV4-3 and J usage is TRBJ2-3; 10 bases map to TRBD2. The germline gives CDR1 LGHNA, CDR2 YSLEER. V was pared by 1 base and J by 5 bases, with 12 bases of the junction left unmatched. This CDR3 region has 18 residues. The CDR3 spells CASSQGASGRSPIDTQYF. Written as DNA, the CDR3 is TGCGCCAGCAGCCAAGGAGCTAGCGGGAGATCGCCTATAGATACGCAGTATTTT.

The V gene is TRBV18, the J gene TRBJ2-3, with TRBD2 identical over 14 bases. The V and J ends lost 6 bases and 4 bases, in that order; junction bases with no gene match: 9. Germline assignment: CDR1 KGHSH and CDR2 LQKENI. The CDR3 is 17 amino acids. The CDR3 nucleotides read TGTGCCAGCTCGCCTAGACTAGCGGGAGGGCCAGCAGATACGCAGTATTTT. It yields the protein CASSPRLAGGPADTQYF.

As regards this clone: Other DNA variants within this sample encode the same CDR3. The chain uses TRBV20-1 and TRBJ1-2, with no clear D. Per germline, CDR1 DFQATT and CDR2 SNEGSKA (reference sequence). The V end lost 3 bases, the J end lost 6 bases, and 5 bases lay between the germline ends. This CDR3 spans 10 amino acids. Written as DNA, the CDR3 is TGCAGTGCTAGCCAGGATGGCTACACCTTC. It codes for CSASQDGYTF.

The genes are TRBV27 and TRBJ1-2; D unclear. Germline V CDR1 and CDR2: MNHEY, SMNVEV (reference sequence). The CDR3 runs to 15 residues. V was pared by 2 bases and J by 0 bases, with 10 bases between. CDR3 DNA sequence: TGTGCCAGCAGTTTAGGCCCGAGGGCTAACTATGGCTACACCTTC. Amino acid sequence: CASSLGPRANYGYTF.

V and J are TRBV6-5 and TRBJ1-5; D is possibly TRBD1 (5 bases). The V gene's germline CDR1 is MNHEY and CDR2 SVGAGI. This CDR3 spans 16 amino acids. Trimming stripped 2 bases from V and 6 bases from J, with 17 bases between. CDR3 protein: CASSYGGGFTSQPQHF. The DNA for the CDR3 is TGTGCCAGCAGTTACGGGGGGGGTTTTACCAGTCAGCCCCAGCATTTT.

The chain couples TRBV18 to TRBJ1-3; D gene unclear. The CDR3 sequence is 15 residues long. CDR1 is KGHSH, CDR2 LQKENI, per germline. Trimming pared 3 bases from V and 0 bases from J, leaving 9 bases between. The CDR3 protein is CASSPTQNSGNTIYF. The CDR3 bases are TGTGCCAGCTCACCGACACAGAACTCTGGAAACACCATATATTTT.

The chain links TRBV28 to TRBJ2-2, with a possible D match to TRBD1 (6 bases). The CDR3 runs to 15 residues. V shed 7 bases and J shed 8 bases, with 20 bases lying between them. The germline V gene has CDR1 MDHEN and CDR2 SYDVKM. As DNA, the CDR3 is TGTGCCAGCAACGGCGGAGCCGGGGACATAGGGGAGCTGTTTTTT. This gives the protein CASNGGAGDIGELFF.

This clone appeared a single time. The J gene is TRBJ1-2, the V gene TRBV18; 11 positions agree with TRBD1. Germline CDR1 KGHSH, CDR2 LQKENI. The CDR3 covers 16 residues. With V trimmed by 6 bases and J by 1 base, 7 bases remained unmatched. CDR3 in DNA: TGTGCCAGCTCCCAGGGACAGGGGGATCTTAACTATGGCTACACCTTC. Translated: CASSQGQGDLNYGYTF.

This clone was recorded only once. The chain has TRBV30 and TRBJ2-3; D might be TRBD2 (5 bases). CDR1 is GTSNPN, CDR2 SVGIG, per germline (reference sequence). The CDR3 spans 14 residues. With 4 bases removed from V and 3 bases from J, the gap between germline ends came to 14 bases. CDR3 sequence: CAWNRGPGTDTQYF. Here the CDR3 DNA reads TGTGCCTGGAATCGAGGGCCCGGGACAGATACGCAGTATTTT.

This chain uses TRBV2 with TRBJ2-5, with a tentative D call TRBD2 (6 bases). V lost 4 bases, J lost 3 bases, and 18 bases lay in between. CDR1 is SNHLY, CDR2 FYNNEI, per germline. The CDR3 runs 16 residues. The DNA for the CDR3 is TGTGCCAGCAGTGGACCCGCGGGGCAGGGAAAAGAGACCCAGTACTTC. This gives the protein CASSGPAGQGKETQYF.

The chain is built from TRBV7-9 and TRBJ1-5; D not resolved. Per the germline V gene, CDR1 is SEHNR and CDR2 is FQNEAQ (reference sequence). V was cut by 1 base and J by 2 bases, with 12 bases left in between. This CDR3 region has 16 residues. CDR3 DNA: TGTGCCAGCAGCTTAGATTTGGGAGGTGGCAATCAGCCCCAGCATTTT. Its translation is CASSLDLGGGNQPQHF.

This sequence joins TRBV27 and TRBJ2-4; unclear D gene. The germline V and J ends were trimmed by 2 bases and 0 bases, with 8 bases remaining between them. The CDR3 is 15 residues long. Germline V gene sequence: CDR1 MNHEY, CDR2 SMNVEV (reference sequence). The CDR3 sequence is CASSLGTLAKNIQYF. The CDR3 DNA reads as TGTGCCAGCAGTTTAGGTACTCTAGCCAAAAACATTCAGTACTTC.

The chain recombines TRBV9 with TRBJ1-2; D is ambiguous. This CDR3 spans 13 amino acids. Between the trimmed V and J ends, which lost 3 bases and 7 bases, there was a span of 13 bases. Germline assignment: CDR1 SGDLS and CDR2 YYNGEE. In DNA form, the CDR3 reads TGTGCCAGCAGCGGCGGGCCTCGTGGTGGCTACACCTTC. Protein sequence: CASSGGPRGGYTF. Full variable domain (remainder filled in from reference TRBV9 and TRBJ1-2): DSGVTQTPKHLITATGQRVTLRCSPRSGDLSVYWYQQSLDQGLQFLIQYYNGEERAKGNILERFSAQQFPDLHSELNLSSLELGDSALYFCASSGGPRGGYTFGSGTRLTVV.